This T cell receptor (beta chain) stems from a study of blood T cell repertoires in COVID-19. Overall study: PBMCs, B-cell-depleted T cells, or T cells were the source of the cDNA or gDNA that made up the material.

There are 13 residues in the CDR3. The J segment lost 4 bases and the V segment lost 6 bases, leaving 4 bases of the junction unmatched. The V gene's germline CDR1 is LNHDA and CDR2 SQIVND (reference sequence). Libraries were prepared by immunoSEQ multiplex PCR; TCRdb keeps only in-frame clonotypes and omits some of them. The sample includes 130,000 or so clones, roughly 84% seen only once; the top ten take more than 1.2%. This clone was detected a few times. The chain recombines TRBV19 with TRBJ1-2, with 8 bases lining up with TRBD1. The sample consisted of peripheral blood. The source of this sequence is a man in his sixties with acute or convalescent COVID-19. The CDR3 sequence is CASRITGGYGYTF. The CDR3 nucleotides read TGTGCCAGTAGAATAACAGGGGGCTATGGCTACACCTTC.